This T cell receptor beta chain is from a study of CD8 T cells in Susac syndrome. Trimming removed 6 bases at V and 1 base at J, with 4 bases between. This CDR3 spans 12 amino acids. The germline V gene has CDR1 SGDLS and CDR2 YYNGEE. RNA, at about 0.45 to 1 ug, was reverse transcribed with random hexamers. One entry per CDR3 protein results from TCRdb running MiXCR on the immunoSEQ multiplex PCR reads. The table has some 160,000 distinct CDR3 sequences, roughly 95% seen once. The chain uses TRBV9 and TRBJ2-2; D not certain. This TCR came from a human donor with multiple sclerosis. Sequenced sample: CD8+ T cells from PBMCs. The CDR3 region has the DNA TGTGCCAGCAAAGGGAACACCGGGGAGCTGTTTTTT. The encoded protein is CASKGNTGELFF.